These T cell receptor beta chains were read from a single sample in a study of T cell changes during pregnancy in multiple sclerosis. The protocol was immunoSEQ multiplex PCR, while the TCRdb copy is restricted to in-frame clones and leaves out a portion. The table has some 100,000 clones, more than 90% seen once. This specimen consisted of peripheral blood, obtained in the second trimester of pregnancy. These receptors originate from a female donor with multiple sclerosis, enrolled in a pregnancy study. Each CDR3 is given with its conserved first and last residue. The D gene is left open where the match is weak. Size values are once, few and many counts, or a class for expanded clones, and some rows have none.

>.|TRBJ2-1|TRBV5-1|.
TGCGCCAGCAGCTTAGGGGGAGTTGGTAAAGAGCAGTTCTTC
CASSLGGVGKEQFF
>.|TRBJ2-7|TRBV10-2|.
TGCGCCAGCAGTGAGGTTAACGAGCAGTACTTC
CASSEVNEQYF
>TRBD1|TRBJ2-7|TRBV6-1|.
TGTGCCAGCAGTGAACGGACAGGGGGCTCCTACGAGCAGTACTTC
CASSERTGGSYEQYF
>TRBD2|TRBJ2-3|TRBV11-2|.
TGTGCCAGCAGCTTAGGACTAGCGAGCACAGATACGCAGTATTTT
CASSLGLASTDTQYF
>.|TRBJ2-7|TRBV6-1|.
TGTGCCAGCGATGAGTTTTACGAGCAGTACTTC
CASDEFYEQYF
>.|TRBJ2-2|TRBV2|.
TGTGCCAGCAGCCAGAGGATGGGCACCGGGGAGCTGTTTTTT
CASSQRMGTGELFF
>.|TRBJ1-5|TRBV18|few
TGTGCCAGCTCACCACTTCCAATTCAGGGTAGCAATCAGCCCCAGCATTTT
CASSPLPIQGSNQPQHF
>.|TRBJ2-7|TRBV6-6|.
TGTGCCAGCAGTTACTCGGGCGGGCTCAGCTCCTACGAGCAGTACTTC
CASSYSGGLSSYEQYF
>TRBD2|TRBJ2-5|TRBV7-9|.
TGTGCCAGCAGTCCACGGGGGGGCCTCGAGACCCAGTACTTC
CASSPRGGLETQYF
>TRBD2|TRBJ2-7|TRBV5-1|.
TGCGCCAGCAGCCGCCGGGGGGACGGATCCACCTACGAGCAGTACTTC
CASSRRGDGSTYEQYF
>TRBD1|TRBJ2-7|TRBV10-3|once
TGTGCCATCAGTGTCGGGACAGGGGGCCTCGCCGAGCAGTACTTC
CAISVGTGGLAEQYF
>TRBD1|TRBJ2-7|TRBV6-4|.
TGTGCCAGCAGTGTTGACAGGGGCTACGAGCAGTACTTC
CASSVDRGYEQYF
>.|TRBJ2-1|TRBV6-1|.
TGTGCCAGCAGTGAAGCGGGGCCCCCGGGCGAGCAGTTCTTC
CASSEAGPPGEQFF
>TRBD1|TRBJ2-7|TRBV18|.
TGTGCCAGCTCACCGCAGACAGGGACCTACGAGCAGTACTTC
CASSPQTGTYEQYF
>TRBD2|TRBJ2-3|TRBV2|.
TGTGCCAGCAGTGGGGTGGGAGGGCCTGAAGATACGCAGTATTTT
CASSGVGGPEDTQYF
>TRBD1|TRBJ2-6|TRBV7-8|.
TGTGCCAGCACCCATAGGACAGGATCTAGCTCTGGGGCCAACGTCCTGACTTTC
CASTHRTGSSSGANVLTF
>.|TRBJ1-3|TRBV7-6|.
TGTGCCAGCAGCTTAAGGGGGTCGAAGGCCTCTGGAAACACCATATATTTT
CASSLRGSKASGNTIYF
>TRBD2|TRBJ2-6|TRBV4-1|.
TGCGCCAGCAGCCAAAGACTAGCGGGGGGCTTATCTGGGGCCAACGTCCTGACTTTC
CASSQRLAGGLSGANVLTF
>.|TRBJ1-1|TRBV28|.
TGTGCCAGCAGCTGGGTCGTCAGCGCCTTTGAGAACACTGAAGCTTTCTTT
CASSWVVSAFENTEAFF
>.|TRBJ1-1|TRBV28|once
TGTGCCAGCAGTTTAATAGAAGTTTTCACTGAAGCTTTCTTT
CASSLIEVFTEAFF
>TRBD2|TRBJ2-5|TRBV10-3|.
TGTGCCATCAGGGGAGGGGAGGATACCAGTCAAGAGACCCAGTACTTC
CAIRGGEDTSQETQYF
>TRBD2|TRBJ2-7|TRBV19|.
TGTGCCAGTAGTCGAAGCCCCGGGACTAGTGTGGGATACGAGCAGTACTTC
CASSRSPGTSVGYEQYF
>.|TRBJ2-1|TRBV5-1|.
TGCGCCAGCAGCTCCGGAGGATTCTCCTACAATGAGCAGTTCTTC
CASSSGGFSYNEQFF
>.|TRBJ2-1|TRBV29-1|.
TGCAGCGTGCAGCGTTCCGGCTCCTACAATGAGCAGTTCTTC
CSVQRSGSYNEQFF
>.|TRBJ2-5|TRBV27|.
TGTGCCAGCAGTTTTTCGAGGTCCCAAGAGACCCAGTACTTC
CASSFSRSQETQYF
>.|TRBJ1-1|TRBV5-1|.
TGCGCCAGCAGCCTCGCGGCGAACACTGAAGCTTTCTTT
CASSLAANTEAFF
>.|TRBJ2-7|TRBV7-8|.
TGTGCCAGCAGCCTCCGACAGACGACCTACGAGCAGTACTTC
CASSLRQTTYEQYF
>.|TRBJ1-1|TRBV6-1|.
TGTGCCAGCAGTGAAGCGCTTACAGCGAACACTGAAGCTTTCTTT
CASSEALTANTEAFF
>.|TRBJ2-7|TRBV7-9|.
TGTGCCAGCAGCTTCCCGTCCTATGGCGGAGCCTACGAGCAGTACTTC
CASSFPSYGGAYEQYF
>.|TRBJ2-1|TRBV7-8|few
TGTGCCAGCAGCCCGCACGGACAGAGCTACAATGAGCAGTTCTTC
CASSPHGQSYNEQFF
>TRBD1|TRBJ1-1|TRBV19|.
TGTGCCAGTAGCCCGGACAGGGGCACTGAAGCTTTCTTT
CASSPDRGTEAFF
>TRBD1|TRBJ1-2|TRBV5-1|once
TGCGCCAGCAGCTCGGGACAGGCGGGGGAGATGAGTGGCTACACCTTC
CASSSGQAGEMSGYTF
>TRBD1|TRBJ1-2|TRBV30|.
TGTGCCTGGAGTGTACTGCACAGGGGGGGCTATGGCTACACCTTC
CAWSVLHRGGYGYTF
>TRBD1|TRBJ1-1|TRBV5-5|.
TGTGCCAGCAGCTTCCTTCTTACAGGGGGCACTGAAGCTTTCTTT
CASSFLLTGGTEAFF
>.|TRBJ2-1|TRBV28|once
TGTGCCAGCAGTTTAGGCATCTACAATGAGCAGTTCTTC
CASSLGIYNEQFF
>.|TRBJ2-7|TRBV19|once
TGTGCCACTAGGGACAACCCGATAAACGAGCAGTACTTC
CATRDNPINEQYF
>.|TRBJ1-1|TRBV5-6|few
TGTGCCAGCAGCTTAACCAAGGAGGACACTGAAGCTTTCTTT
CASSLTKEDTEAFF
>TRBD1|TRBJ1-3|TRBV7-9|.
TGTGCCAGCAGGCGGCCCCTTGGCAGGGGGGAAGGAAACACCATATATTTT
CASRRPLGRGEGNTIYF
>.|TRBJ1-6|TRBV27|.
TGTGCCAGCAGTTGGTCGGTAGGGGAGGATTCACCCCTCCACTTT
CASSWSVGEDSPLHF
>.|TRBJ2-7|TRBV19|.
TGTGCCAGTAGTATGGTGGCGGGGTCCTACGAGCAGTACTTC
CASSMVAGSYEQYF
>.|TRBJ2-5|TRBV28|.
TGTGCCAGCAGTTCGGGCCAAGAGACCCAGTACTTC
CASSSGQETQYF
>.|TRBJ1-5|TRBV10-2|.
TGCGCCAGCAGCGCCGCGGGAGGACAGCCCCAGCATTTT
CASSAAGGQPQHF
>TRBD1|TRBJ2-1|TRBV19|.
TGTGCCAGTAGTGACAGGGGGAGGTATGAGCAGTTCTTC
CASSDRGRYEQFF
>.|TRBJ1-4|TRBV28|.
TGTGCTGCGGGGTATGTTGAAAAACTGTTTTTT
CAAGYVEKLFF
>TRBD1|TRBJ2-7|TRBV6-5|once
TGTGCCAGCAGTTCGGACAGGGGAAGGGACGAGCAGTACTTC
CASSSDRGRDEQYF
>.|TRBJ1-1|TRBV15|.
TGTGCCACCAGCAGGGCCGACAGGACAAACACTGAAGCTTTCTTT
CATSRADRTNTEAFF